Below are 2 T cell receptor beta chains sequenced from a single sample in a study of T cells expressing NK-cell markers. TCRdb re-analyzed the 5' RACE reads; it lists each CDR3 protein once, without DNA. This sample contains about 460,000 distinct CDR3 sequences. Material for sequencing was blood T cells: a sorted CD56 or NKG2C T cell subset, CD4+ or CD8+ T cells, or bulk PBMC T cells (not recorded which). These receptors were taken from a woman aged 50 to 60 in good health.

The rearrangement uses TRBV9 and TRBJ2-3; checking the TCRdb D call of TRBD2 is not possible without DNA. The CDR3 totals 16 residues. Per the germline V gene, CDR1 is SGDLS and CDR2 is YYNGEE. The CDR3 loop reads CASSVESLAGADTQYF.

The rearrangement joins TRBV20-1 to TRBJ1-1; TCRdb's D call of TRBD1 is untestable without DNA. Germline V gene data show CDR1 as DFQATT and CDR2 as SNEGSKA (reference sequence). The CDR3 is 16 residues long. CDR3 residues: CSARNRDLDRRREAFF.